This T cell receptor (delta chain) originates from a study of delta chains in infants with herpesvirus infections (TCRdb year 2023). Study-wide context: The study prospectively followed a Ugandan infant birth cohort from birth to characterize gammadelta T cell responses to primary cytomegalovirus (CMV) infection. gammadelta TCRs were sequenced from PBMC obtained from roughly 18 CMV-infected infants (one congenitally infected) and eight or nine CMV-uninfected infants for whom sufficient sample was available. Infant blood samples were grouped into approximate age categories of 1.5, 4, 8 and 12 months. The previously published Belgian fetal and cord blood gammadelta TCR data were not generated in this cohort and were added only for comparison. What the research found in general, with its limitations: The public clonotype was detected only at the first time point after infection and was not found in uninfected infants or in infants infected after 120 days. The public clonotype might still be present below the detection limit in CMV-uninfected infants. A small sample size and the lack of race- or environment-matched controls were noted by the authors, because CMV is acquired by nearly all Ugandans before adulthood.

Pregnant women getting prenatal care were recruited in Kampala, Uganda, and their infants were enrolled; maternal HIV status had to be documented. Weekly visits were made to families, and infant clinical information, oral swabs and peripheral blood were collected beginning at 6 weeks of age and every 4 months thereafter. Blood was drawn into heparin tubes, and PBMC were separated by Ficoll-Paque density gradient centrifugation and then cryopreserved. This clone is termed large (0.1 to 1%). The antigen it binds to is not known. Per-nucleotide qualities are absent, and no much larger clonotype sits a single base away. The library was produced with RT-PCR. To generate TCR cDNA, RNA from PBMC was reverse transcribed using SuperScript II together with primers specific for the gamma chain and the delta chain. The cDNA was purified with AMPure XP beads, then amplified and indexed with Illumina adapters using the Nextera XT Index Kit. Sequencing of the gammadelta TCR libraries was done on an Illumina MiSeq using a V2 300-cycle kit. Turning to the authors' computational methods: Using MiXCR v2.1.12, CDR3 sequences were assembled, and reads were mapped onto D, J and V genes obtained from GenBank. Repertoire analyses of the CDR3 clonotypes were performed with VDJtools v1.2.1. Public reads were reanalyzed in TCRdb with CATT, and rows carrying the same DNA were merged afterwards. In this record, the V and J calls reflect TCRdb's handling and not the investigators' own analysis. Counted in this sample were thousands of delta-chain clones; roughly 35% of them appeared once. Of the sample, 4.5% to 5% falls within the top ten clones.

The receptor was isolated from a human donor who was a Ugandan infant, either HIV-exposed or HIV-unexposed (not recorded which). The specimen comprised peripheral blood, sampled at time point 4 of longitudinal follow-up.

The CDR3 region has the sequence CACEELGDFADKLIF. The DNA sequence is given as TGTGCCTGTGAGGAGTTGGGGGATTTCGCCGATAAACTCATCTTT. This chain joins TRDV2 to TRDJ1; 8 central nucleotides agree with TRDD3. CDR1 GEAIGNYY and CDR2 EKD are derived from the germline V gene. V trim: 4 bases; J trim: 3 bases; unmatched bases: 9. From cysteine to phenylalanine, the CDR3 is 15 amino acids long. The read is trimmed to its CDR3 DNA, 45 bases read in frame from base 1.